Below, 9 T cell receptor beta chains from the same sample are listed, as sequenced in a study of T cell responses to AZD1222 COVID-19 vaccine. Profiled with immunoSEQ multiplex PCR; TCRdb holds only in-frame clones, not every one. The table records over 120,000 clones, 88% of them present only once. Sequenced material: peripheral blood, taken 28 days after the second dose of the MenACWY control vaccine. The receptor set was obtained from an adult who received the MenACWY meningococcal vaccine as a control.

This chain joins TRBV6-5 and TRBJ2-7; 7 nucleotides agree with TRBD1. With V trimmed by 6 bases and J by 2 bases, 10 bases remained unmatched. The germline gives CDR1 MNHEY, CDR2 SVGAGI. The CDR3 loop spans 15 amino acids. Here the CDR3 reads CASRTDRAGAYEQYF. Here the CDR3 DNA reads TGTGCCAGCAGGACAGACAGGGCAGGTGCCTACGAGCAGTACTTC.

This sequence joins TRBV25-1 and TRBJ1-2, with a possible D match to TRBD1 (6 bases). Germline CDR1 is MGHDK and CDR2 is SYGVNS. V dropped 3 bases and J dropped 4 bases, with 15 bases sitting between them. The CDR3 runs 15 residues. CDR3 DNA: TGTGCCAGCAGTGAGGCTGACAGGCCCTCCTATGGCTACACCTTC. Its protein product is CASSEADRPSYGYTF.

The chain is built from TRBV18 and TRBJ1-1, with D perhaps matching TRBD1 (6 bases). This CDR3 has 16 amino acids. Between the trimmed V and J ends, which lost 6 bases and 1 base, there was a span of 18 bases. Germline-derived CDR1 and CDR2 are KGHSH and LQKENI. CDR3 nucleotides: TGTGCCAGCTCTGTCGGGGGGCGCCTGGGGAACACTGAAGCTTTCTTT. Translated: CASSVGGRLGNTEAFF.

This clone appeared a few times. V gene TRBV7-9 combines with J gene TRBJ2-3; 9 nucleotides agree with TRBD2. The CDR3 length is 14 residues. Germline-derived CDR1 and CDR2 are SEHNR and FQNEAQ (reference sequence). The junction had 5 bases not matched to a gene; V was cut back by 5 bases and J by 5 bases. The CDR3 bases are TGTGCCAGCAGCCTTAGCGGGGGAGGAGATACGCAGTATTTT. It specifies CASSLSGGGDTQYF.

V is TRBV5-3 and J is TRBJ1-1; 7 bases map to TRBD1. Being an ORF, TRBV5-3 has a function that is uncertain. The ends lost 4 bases at V and 7 bases at J; junction bases unmatched: 7. The CDR3 is made up of 13 amino acids. CDR3 in DNA: TGTGCCAGAAGCCAAAGGGGGCGGGTTGAAGCTTTCTTT. This gives the protein CARSQRGRVEAFF.

This CDR3 is CASSLYGNEAFF. The CDR3 DNA reads as TGTGCCAGCAGCTTGTATGGAAATGAAGCTTTCTTT. The chain employs TRBV5-4 and TRBJ1-1; D gene unclear. The V and J ends lost 1 base and 7 bases respectively, with 8 bases between them. This CDR3 contains 12 residues. Germline V gene lookup returns CDR1 SGHNT and CDR2 YYREEE (reference sequence).

The chain has TRBV7-2 and TRBJ1-2, with no clear D. The CDR3 consists of 14 residues. The germline V and J ends were trimmed by 3 bases and 5 bases, with 13 bases remaining between them. From germline, CDR1 is SGHTA and CDR2 FQGNSA. CDR3 region: CASSLSWEAYGYTF. DNA of the CDR3: TGTGCCAGCAGCTTGTCCTGGGAGGCGTATGGCTACACCTTC.

The CDR3 reads CASSLSSSYNEQFF. CDR3 nucleotides: TGTGCCAGCAGCTTGTCCAGCTCCTACAATGAGCAGTTCTTC. This chain uses TRBV7-8 with TRBJ2-1; no clear D gene. This CDR3 region has 14 residues. CDR1 and CDR2 (germline): SGHVS, FQNEAQ. Trimming left V 3 bases short and J 0 bases short, with 6 bases between.

This sequence joins TRBV25-1 and TRBJ1-5; D unresolved. Per the germline V gene, CDR1 is MGHDK and CDR2 is SYGVNS. Between the trimmed V and J ends, which lost 10 bases and 5 bases, there was a span of 27 bases. This CDR3 is 17 amino acids long. CDR3 in DNA: TGTGCCACCAGAACCTCCCGGGCGGAGGAGACCCATCAGCCCCAGCATTTT. Amino acids: CATRTSRAEETHQPQHF.